Sequencing of this TCR beta chain was carried out in a study of a mutant IDH1 vaccine in newly diagnosed glioma. Overall study context: It was radiotherapy, temozolomide, or both that patients received previously, with most receiving both. The V12 visit happened in week 35, and the V13 visit happened in week 47.

Profiled with immunoSEQ multiplex PCR; TCRdb holds only in-frame clones, not every one. This table holds more than 55,000 clones, 80% to 90% found once. The time point here: week 35, safety follow-up. All doses held 300 ug of mutant IDH1 20-mer peptide, with topical imiquimod. Patients received eight vaccinations in weeks 1, 3, 5, 7, 11, 15, 19, 23. New astrocytomas of WHO grade 3 or 4 that were IDH1-mutant and ATRX-lost were found in the donors. In germline, CDR1 is LNHDA, CDR2 SQIVND (reference sequence). The CDR3 has 15 amino acids. V lost 3 bases to trimming and J lost 7 bases, with 16 bases between them. A word on this clone: The antigen is undetermined.

This rearrangement joins TRBV19 to TRBJ1-5; the D gene is possibly TRBD1 (6 bases). The TCR comes from a man aged 25 to 40 with glioma. The material was PBMCs, obtained from a glioma patient whose treatment included an IDH1 peptide vaccine. CDR3: CASSISAGERQPQHF. CDR3 in DNA: TGTGCCAGTAGTATTTCGGCAGGGGAGCGACAGCCCCAGCATTTT.